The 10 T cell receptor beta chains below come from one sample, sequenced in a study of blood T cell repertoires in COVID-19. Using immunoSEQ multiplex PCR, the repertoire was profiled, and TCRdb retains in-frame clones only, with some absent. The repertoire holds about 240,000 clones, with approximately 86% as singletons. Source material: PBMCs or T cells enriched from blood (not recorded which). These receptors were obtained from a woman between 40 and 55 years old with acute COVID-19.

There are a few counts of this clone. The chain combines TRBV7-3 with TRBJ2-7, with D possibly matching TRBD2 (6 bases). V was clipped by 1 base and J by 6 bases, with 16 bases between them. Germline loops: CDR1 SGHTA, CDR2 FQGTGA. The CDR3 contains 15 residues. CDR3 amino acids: CASSLRQGGRAEQYF. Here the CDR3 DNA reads TGTGCCAGCAGCTTAAGGCAGGGAGGCCGGGCCGAGCAGTACTTC.

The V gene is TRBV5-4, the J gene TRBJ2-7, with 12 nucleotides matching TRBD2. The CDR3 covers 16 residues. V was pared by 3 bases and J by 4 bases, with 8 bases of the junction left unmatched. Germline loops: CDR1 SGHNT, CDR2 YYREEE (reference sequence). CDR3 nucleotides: TGTGCCAGCAGCTCGGCCCGTACTAGCGGGAGGTACGAGCAGTACTTC. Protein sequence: CASSSARTSGRYEQYF.

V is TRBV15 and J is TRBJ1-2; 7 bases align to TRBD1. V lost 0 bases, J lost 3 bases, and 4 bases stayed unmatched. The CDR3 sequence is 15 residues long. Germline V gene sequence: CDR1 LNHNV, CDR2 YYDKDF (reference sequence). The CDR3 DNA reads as TGTGCCACCAGCAGAGATTGGACAGGAGACTATGGCTACACCTTC. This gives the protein CATSRDWTGDYGYTF.

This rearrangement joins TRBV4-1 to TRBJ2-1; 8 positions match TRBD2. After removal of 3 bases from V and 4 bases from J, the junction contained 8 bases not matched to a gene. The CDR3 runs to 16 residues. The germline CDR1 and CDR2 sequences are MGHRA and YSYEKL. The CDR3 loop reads CASSHASGTRYNEQFF. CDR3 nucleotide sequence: TGCGCCAGCAGCCATGCGTCCGGGACTAGATACAATGAGCAGTTCTTC.

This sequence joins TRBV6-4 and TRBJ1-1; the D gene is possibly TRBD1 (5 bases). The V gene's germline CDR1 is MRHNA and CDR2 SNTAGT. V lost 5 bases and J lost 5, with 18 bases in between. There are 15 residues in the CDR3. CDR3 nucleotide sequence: TGTGCCAGCAGTTACCAGGCCTTTGGGGCGACTGAAGCTTTCTTT. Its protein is CASSYQAFGATEAFF.

CDR3 loop: CASSVSGQGYNEQFF. The DNA of the CDR3 is TGTGCCAGCAGCGTATCGGGACAGGGCTACAATGAGCAGTTCTTC. The chain joins TRBV9 to TRBJ2-1, with 9 bases that match TRBD1. CDR3 size: 15 residues. V lost 1 base, J lost 3 bases, and 2 bases stayed unmatched. Germline V gene lookup returns CDR1 SGDLS and CDR2 YYNGEE.

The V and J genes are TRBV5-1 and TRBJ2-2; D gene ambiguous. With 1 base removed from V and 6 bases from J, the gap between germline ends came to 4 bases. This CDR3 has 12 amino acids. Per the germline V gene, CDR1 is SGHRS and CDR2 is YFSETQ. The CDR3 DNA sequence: TGCGCCAGCAGCTTGCAGGCCGGGGAGCTGTTTTTT. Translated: CASSLQAGELFF.

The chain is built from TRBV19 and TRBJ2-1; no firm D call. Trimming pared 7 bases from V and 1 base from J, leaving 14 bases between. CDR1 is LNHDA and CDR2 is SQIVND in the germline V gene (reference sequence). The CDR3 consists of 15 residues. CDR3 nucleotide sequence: TGTGCCAGTACTTTTTCCGTCGGGTCCTACAATGAGCAGTTCTTC. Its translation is CASTFSVGSYNEQFF.

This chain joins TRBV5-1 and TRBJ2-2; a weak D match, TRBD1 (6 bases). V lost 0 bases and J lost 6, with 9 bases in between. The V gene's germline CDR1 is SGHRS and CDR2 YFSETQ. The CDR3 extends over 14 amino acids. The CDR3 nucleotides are TGCGCCAGCAGCTTGGCCAGGGGAGCCGGGGAGCTGTTTTTT. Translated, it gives CASSLARGAGELFF.

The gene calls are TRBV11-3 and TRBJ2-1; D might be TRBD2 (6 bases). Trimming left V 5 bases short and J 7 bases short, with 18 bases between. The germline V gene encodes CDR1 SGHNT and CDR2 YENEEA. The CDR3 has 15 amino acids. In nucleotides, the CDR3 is TGTGCCAGCAGCCCCGTGGGGGGAGTAAGGAATGAGCAGTTCTTC. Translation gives CASSPVGGVRNEQFF. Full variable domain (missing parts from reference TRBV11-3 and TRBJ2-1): EAGVVQSPRYKIIEKKQPVAFWCNPISGHNTLYWYLQNLGQGPELLIRYENEEAVDDSQLPKDRFSAERLKGVDSTLKIQPAELGDSAVYLCASSPVGGVRNEQFFGPGTRLTVL.